This TCR beta chain was sequenced during a study of blood T cell repertoires in COVID-19. The data were produced by immunoSEQ multiplex PCR, yet TCRdb's version contains in-frame clones alone and is incomplete. This table has 200,000 to 300,000 clones, about nine tenths appearing once. The CDR3 has 13 amino acids. CDR1 is MNHEY, CDR2 SMNVEV, per germline (reference sequence). V was pared by 7 bases and J by 5 bases, with 4 bases of the junction left unmatched. Residents of about 25 US areas, aged roughly 18 to 89 years, made up the participants. This clonotype originated in a woman aged 40 to 50 with acute COVID-19. The V gene is TRBV27, the J gene TRBJ1-2, with 10 bases fitting TRBD1. The sample taken for sequencing was PBMCs or T cells enriched from blood (not recorded which). CDR3 in DNA: TGTGCCAGCACCGGGGACAGGGGTTATGGCTACACCTTC. It encodes CASTGDRGYGYTF.